Each of the 18 T cell receptor beta chains below was sequenced from the same sample in a study of T cells after yellow fever vaccination (dated by TCRdb to the late 2010s). Per the publication, the treatment or condition label means: live attenuated yellow fever vaccine strain. The method behind the library was 5' RACE. The sequencer was an Illumina HiSeq 2500. TCRdb redid the processing of the public reads, applying fastp at Q25 and MiXCR, and retained in-frame beta chains. When rows share a CDR3 protein, they turn into one entry using the most common DNA and genes. Recorded for this sample are around 15,000 distinct CDR3 sequences; more than 4% of them occurred a single time. The ten largest clones take up roughly 0.4% of the sample. The sequences come from PBMCs, either bulk or a sorted T-cell subset (CD4+, CD8+, memory, or dextramer-sorted; not recorded which), collected 15 days after the yellow fever booster vaccination. These receptor sequences come from a man aged 25 to 40 who received the YFV17D yellow fever vaccine.

This clonotype was recorded many times. The chain joins TRBV27 to TRBJ2-1; D gene unclear. Germline-derived CDR1 and CDR2 are MNHEY and SMNVEV (reference sequence). Trimming removed 4 bases from V and 4 bases from J, with 2 bases in between. The CDR3 is 11 residues long. The DNA for the CDR3 is TGTGCCAGCAGTTGGTACAATGAGCAGTTCTTC. Residues: CASSWYNEQFF.

This clonotype came up many times. This sequence joins TRBV2 and TRBJ2-7; no clear D. This CDR3 has 14 amino acids. Germline lookup yields CDR1 SNHLY and CDR2 FYNNEI. With 1 base removed from V and 0 bases from J, the gap between germline ends came to 7 bases. CDR3 amino acids: CASSEVGSSYEQYF. CDR3 sequence (DNA): TGTGCCAGCAGTGAAGTCGGCAGCTCCTACGAGCAGTACTTC.

This clonotype showed up many times. This chain's CDR3 is CASSYSSGTTDTQYF. DNA of the CDR3: TGTGCCAGCAGTTACTCTTCGGGAACCACAGATACGCAGTATTTT. The rearrangement joins TRBV6-5 to TRBJ2-3; perhaps TRBD2 as D (5 bases). In germline, CDR1 is MNHEY, CDR2 SVGAGI. Trimming left V 0 bases short and J 2 bases short, with 9 bases between. The CDR3 is 15 amino acids.

In its sample, this clonotype was seen many times. V and J are TRBV5-4 and TRBJ2-5; D is uncertain. Trimming stripped 0 bases from V and 1 base from J, with 7 bases between. CDR3 length: 14 residues. The germline CDR1 and CDR2 sequences are SGHNT and YYREEE (reference sequence). The CDR3 loop is CASSLEGFQETQYF. DNA of the CDR3: TGTGCCAGCAGCTTGGAAGGGTTCCAAGAGACCCAGTACTTC. Combining the CDR3 with reference TRBV5-4 and TRBJ2-5 gives the whole variable domain ETGVTQSPTHLIKTRGQQVTLRCSSQSGHNTVSWYQQALGQGPQFIFQYYREEENGRGNFPPRFSGLQFPNYSSELNVNALELDDSALYLCASSLEGFQETQYFGPGTRLLVL.

This clonotype was seen at least ten times. The rearrangement links TRBV7-9 to TRBJ2-1, with 7 bases fitting TRBD1. Germline CDR1 is SEHNR and CDR2 is FQNEAQ (reference sequence). The CDR3 runs 18 residues. Trimming at V came to 5 bases and at J to 0 bases, leaving 13 bases not matched to a gene. The CDR3 is CASSPGGRTSSSYNEQFF. DNA of the CDR3: TGTGCCAGCAGCCCAGGGGGACGGACCTCGAGCTCCTACAATGAGCAGTTCTTC.

This clonotype appeared many times. The chain combines TRBV7-9 with TRBJ2-7; D might be TRBD1 (5 bases). The CDR3 loop spans 12 amino acids. Trimming took 5 bases from V and 4 from J, leaving 9 bases between them. Germline V gene data show CDR1 as SEHNR and CDR2 as FQNEAQ (reference sequence). CDR3 in DNA: TGTGCCAGCAGCGCTAGGGGATACGAGCAGTACTTC. It encodes CASSARGYEQYF. Full variable domain (outside the CDR3, taken from reference TRBV7-9 and TRBJ2-7): DTGVSQNPRHKITKRGQNVTFRCDPISEHNRLYWYRQTLGQGPEFLTYFQNEAQLEKSRLLSDRFSAERPKGSFSTLEIQRTEQGDSAMYLCASSARGYEQYFGPGTRLTVT.

The sample holds many counts of this clonotype. The chain couples TRBV3-1 to TRBJ2-7; a possible D gene is TRBD2 (6 bases). CDR1 is LGHDT and CDR2 is YNNKEL in the germline V gene (reference sequence). With 4 bases removed from V and 8 bases from J, the gap between germline ends came to 12 bases. The CDR3 sequence is 12 residues long. The CDR3 DNA follows: TGTGCCAGCAGCCGGGGAGGTTGGCAGCAGTACTTC. It translates to CASSRGGWQQYF.

The rearrangement links TRBV11-2 to TRBJ2-1; D might be TRBD1 (6 bases). V was cut by 1 base and J by 13 bases, with 8 bases left in between. Germline CDR1 reads SGHAT; CDR2 reads FQNNGV. The CDR3 consists of 11 residues. The CDR3 DNA is TGTGCCAGCAGCTTAGGGGGGCCACAGTTCTTC. Translation gives CASSLGGPQFF.

This clonotype was counted at least ten times. V usage is TRBV4-3 and J usage is TRBJ2-7, with TRBD1 matching over 8 bases. CDR1 is LGHNA and CDR2 is YSLEER in the germline V gene. Trimming cost V 0 bases and J 4 bases; bases outside gene matches: 2. This CDR3 is built from 14 residues. This CDR3 reads CASSQEGTGYEQYF. The CDR3 coding sequence is TGCGCCAGCAGCCAAGAAGGGACAGGATACGAGCAGTACTTC.

This clonotype was detected many times. The rearrangement links TRBV21-1 to TRBJ2-7; the table's D call of TRBD1 was not tested on the DNA. TRBV21-1 is designated a pseudogene. CDR3 length equals 15 residues. The CDR3 DNA sequence: TGTGCCAGGATTCACCGGGACAGGGACTCCTACGAGCAGTACTTC. Its translation is CARIHRDRDSYEQYF.

In its sample, this clonotype was seen many times. The chain is built from TRBV27 and TRBJ2-1; 7 nucleotides line up with TRBD2. The CDR3 runs 17 residues. The germline gives CDR1 MNHEY, CDR2 SMNVEV (reference sequence). V lost 0 bases, J lost 0 bases, and 5 bases stayed unmatched. CDR3 sequence: CASSLSLAVSSYNEQFF. CDR3 DNA sequence: TGTGCCAGCAGTTTATCCCTAGCGGTTAGCTCCTACAATGAGCAGTTCTTC.

This clonotype appeared many times. The J gene is TRBJ2-1, the V gene TRBV11-2; 14 bases fit TRBD2. V gave up 4 bases and J gave up 8 bases; unmatched junction bases: 7. Germline-derived CDR1 and CDR2 are SGHAT and FQNNGV. CDR3 length equals 16 residues. The CDR3 is CASSSGLAGDLDEQFF. As DNA, the CDR3 is TGTGCCAGCAGCTCGGGACTAGCGGGAGATCTGGATGAGCAGTTCTTC.

This clonotype was observed at least ten times. This rearrangement joins TRBV4-3 to TRBJ2-3; D possibly matches TRBD1 or TRBD2 (5 bases each). Per the germline V gene, CDR1 is LGHNA and CDR2 is YSLEER. The CDR3 is 14 residues long. V lost 4 bases to trimming and J lost 6 bases, with 14 bases between them. As DNA, the CDR3 is TGCGCCAGCAGCCCTCAAGAGGGGTGGGATACGCAGTATTTT. This codes for CASSPQEGWDTQYF.

The sample holds many counts of this clonotype. The chain joins TRBV19 to TRBJ2-2; D remains unclear. The CDR3 covers 13 residues. Germline-derived CDR1 and CDR2 are LNHDA and SQIVND (reference sequence). V dropped 1 base and J dropped 7 bases, with 7 bases sitting between them. CDR3 nucleotide sequence: TGTGCCAGTAGTATAGTCGGCGGCGGGGAGCTGTTTTTT. It translates to CASSIVGGGELFF.

This sequence joins TRBV20-1 and TRBJ2-1; 9 nucleotides match TRBD2. The CDR3 runs 18 residues. Germline V gene data show CDR1 as DFQATT and CDR2 as SNEGSKA (reference sequence). V gave up 1 base and J gave up 0 bases; unmatched junction bases: 10. In nucleotides, the CDR3 is TGCAGTGCTAGAGTGGTAGCGGGAGCACAAAGCTCCTACAATGAGCAGTTCTTC. Its protein is CSARVVAGAQSSYNEQFF.

In this sample, this clonotype turned up many times. This chain links TRBV20-1 with TRBJ2-1, with TRBD1 as a possible D gene (6 bases). The CDR3 is 13 amino acids. Germline-derived CDR1 and CDR2 are DFQATT and SNEGSKA (reference sequence). V was clipped by 6 bases and J by 5 bases, with 14 bases between them. The CDR3: CSAIRDTHNEQFF. CDR3 nucleotides: TGCAGTGCGATCCGGGACACCCACAATGAGCAGTTCTTC.

At least ten counts were recorded for this clonotype. The chain is built from TRBV11-2 and TRBJ2-1; the D call may be TRBD1 or TRBD2 (5 bases each). The germline V and J ends were trimmed by 3 bases and 9 bases, with 12 bases remaining between them. Looked up from germline, CDR1 is SGHAT and CDR2 is FQNNGV. The CDR3 totals 13 residues. The CDR3 sequence: CASSFGDQPEQFF. Here the CDR3 DNA reads TGTGCCAGCAGCTTCGGGGACCAGCCTGAGCAGTTCTTC.

In its sample, this clonotype was seen many times. V and J are TRBV4-3 and TRBJ2-3; no definite D call. Germline CDR1 reads LGHNA; CDR2 reads YSLEER. The V end was cut by 4 bases, the J end by 4 bases, with 21 bases between. This CDR3 has 17 residues. In DNA form, the CDR3 reads TGCGCCAGCAGCCTAAGCCCCGAAGTGGAGTTTGCAGATACGCAGTATTTT. Protein sequence: CASSLSPEVEFADTQYF.